This TCR beta chain stems from a study of PD-1 blockade in classical Hodgkin lymphoma. Study-wide background: The nivolumab dose that patients received was 3 mg/kg, given intravenously every 2 weeks.

Germline loops: CDR1 MNHEY, CDR2 SMNVEV (reference sequence). Germline trimming cut 5 bases from V and 5 bases from J; bases unmatched to any gene: 12. The CDR3 is 16 amino acids. Assay used: immunoSEQ multiplex PCR; TCRdb lists only in-frame clones, some missing. The table records 40,000 to 50,000 clones, 86% of them present only once. A note on this clone: What it binds is unknown.

Study-level findings and limits: Complete responders started with a diversity level that resembled newly diagnosed patients at baseline. While CD8+ TCR diversity did not rise significantly by C4D1, CD4+ TCR diversity did.

Exposure to brentuximab vedotin varied, and each patient had relapsed following autologous stem cell transplantation. The rearrangement links TRBV27 to TRBJ1-2; 9 bases align to TRBD1. This material consisted of peripheral blood mononuclear cells (PBMCs), taken before the second cycle of nivolumab. The source of this sequence is a human donor with classical Hodgkin lymphoma. The CDR3, as DNA: TGTGCCAGCAGTCAAAGTCCCCAGGGGACAGGGTATGGCTACACCTTC. It yields the protein CASSQSPQGTGYGYTF.